These T cell receptor beta chains were read from a single sample in a study of blood T cell repertoires in COVID-19. Using immunoSEQ multiplex PCR, the repertoire was profiled, and TCRdb retains in-frame clones only, with some absent. The sample carries approximately 200,000 clones, 86% recorded once. The sample was peripheral blood. The receptors shown here come from a man aged 50 to 60 with acute or convalescent COVID-19. CDR3s include the opening cysteine and the closing phenylalanine or tryptophan. D genes are given only for firm matches. Where a row states a size, it is once, few, many or the class of an expanded clone; other rows omit it.

v_call	d_call	j_call	clone_size	cdr3_nt	cdr3_aa
TRBV5-1	TRBD2	TRBJ2-3	-	TGCGCCAGCAGCTACCTAGCGGGGGGGGCAGATACGCAGTATTTT	CASSYLAGGADTQYF
TRBV18	-	TRBJ1-1	-	TGTGCCAGCTCACCACCGAAGGGGCGGAACACTGAAGCTTTCTTT	CASSPPKGRNTEAFF
TRBV5-1	-	TRBJ1-1	-	TGCGCCAGCATCGCCGAGGGGGAAAAAGCTTTCTTT	CASIAEGEKAFF
TRBV11-2	TRBD1	TRBJ2-5	-	TGTGCCAGCAGCTACACGACAGGGGTAGAGACCCAGTACTTC	CASSYTTGVETQYF
TRBV2	TRBD1	TRBJ1-1	-	TGTGCCAGCAGTACGACAGGGGGCAACACTGAAGCTTTCTTT	CASSTTGGNTEAFF
TRBV11-2	-	TRBJ1-2	-	TGTGCCAGCAGCTTAGACGGCGGATTGCGCTACACCTTC	CASSLDGGLRYTF
TRBV20-1	-	TRBJ2-5	-	TGCAGTGCCCAGGTCCGAGAGACCCAGTACTTC	CSAQVRETQYF
TRBV27	-	TRBJ1-6	-	TGTGCCAGCAGTCTAATAACGGGGACCGGGAGCTCCTATAATTCACCCCTCCACTTT	CASSLITGTGSSYNSPLHF
TRBV7-8	-	TRBJ1-5	-	TGTGCTTCACAGCGGCGGGGAAGCAATCAGCCCCAGCATTTT	CASQRRGSNQPQHF
TRBV6-6	TRBD1	TRBJ1-4	-	TGTGCCAGCAGCCCGCCGGGACAGGGAGACGAAAAACTGTTTTTT	CASSPPGQGDEKLFF
TRBV18	-	TRBJ2-1	-	TGTGCCAGCTCACCACCGGGAGGGGGCTCCTACAATGAGCAGTTCTTC	CASSPPGGGSYNEQFF
TRBV3-1/TRBV3-2	TRBD2	TRBJ2-2	-	TGTGCCAGCAGCCAGGGTAGCGGGGACACCGGGGAGCTGTTTTTT	CASSQGSGDTGELFF
TRBV18	TRBD1	TRBJ1-3	-	TGTGCCAGCTCACCACCCGGACAGGCTGGTATCTTGGGAAACACCATATATTTT	CASSPPGQAGILGNTIYF
TRBV21-1	-	TRBJ2-5	-	TGTGCCAGCAACCTCACAGGGGGTCGGCAGACCCAGTACTTC	CASNLTGGRQTQYF
TRBV19	TRBD1	TRBJ1-4	-	TGTGCCAGTAGTCCCCAGACAGGGAGAGGATTTTTT	CASSPQTGRGFF
TRBV30	TRBD1	TRBJ1-5	-	TGTGCCTGGAGTCGGGACAGGGGTAGCAATCAGCCCCAGCATTTT	CAWSRDRGSNQPQHF
TRBV12-3/TRBV12-4	TRBD1	TRBJ1-2	few	TGTGCCAGCAGTAGGGACAGTGGGAGAGGCTACACCTTC	CASSRDSGRGYTF
TRBV18	-	TRBJ1-5	-	TGTGCCAGCTCACTACGGGCCGGGACACAGCTTTATAGCAATCAGCCCCAGCATTTT	CASSLRAGTQLYSNQPQHF
TRBV14	-	TRBJ1-1	-	TGTGCCAGCAGCTCTGACGGGTTACGAGAAGCTTTCTTT	CASSSDGLREAFF
TRBV19	-	TRBJ1-2	-	TGTGCCAGTAGTCCCCAGGGGCTCCTGTTGGGTGGCTACACCTTC	CASSPQGLLLGGYTF
TRBV18	-	TRBJ1-2	-	TGTGCCAGCTCACCTTTACAGGACCCTAACTATGGCTACACCTTC	CASSPLQDPNYGYTF
TRBV30	-	TRBJ1-2	-	TGTGCCGGGGCCCAAAAAGGGGAAACAGCTAACTATGGCTACACCTTC	CAGAQKGETANYGYTF
TRBV5-1	-	TRBJ1-1	-	TGCGCCAGCAGCTTAGTAATCCTACGGGGAAAGAACACTGAAGCTTTCTTT	CASSLVILRGKNTEAFF
TRBV5-1	TRBD2	TRBJ2-5	once	TGCGCCAGCAGCTTGGGGACTAGCGGGGAGACCCAGTACTTC	CASSLGTSGETQYF
TRBV5-1	TRBD2	TRBJ2-3	-	TGCGCCAGCAGCCTCCCACTAGCGGGGAGCACAGATACGCAGTATTTT	CASSLPLAGSTDTQYF
TRBV3-1/TRBV3-2	TRBD1	TRBJ1-2	-	TGTGCCAGCAGCCCTCCCGAGGACAGGGGCTATGGCTACACCTTC	CASSPPEDRGYGYTF
TRBV5-1	-	TRBJ1-6	-	TGCGCCAGCAGCTTGGCCGACAGTAATTCACCCCTCCACTTT	CASSLADSNSPLHF
TRBV13	TRBD1	TRBJ2-3	-	TGTGCCAGCAGCTCCGCGGGACAGGGCGTCGGAGATACGCAGTATTTT	CASSSAGQGVGDTQYF
TRBV29-1	-	TRBJ1-2	-	TGCAGCGTGACAGACGGAGCTTATGGCTACACCTTC	CSVTDGAYGYTF
TRBV5-1	-	TRBJ1-1	-	TGCGCCAGCAACTCCCAAAACACTGAAGCTTTCTTT	CASNSQNTEAFF
TRBV5-1	-	TRBJ1-4	-	TGCGCCAGCAGCTTGGCAGGTTTAGCTAATGAAAAACTGTTTTTT	CASSLAGLANEKLFF
TRBV6-6	TRBD1	TRBJ2-5	-	TGTGCCAGCAGAAAGGGAGCAGGGGGCCAAGAGACCCAGTACTTC	CASRKGAGGQETQYF
TRBV2	-	TRBJ1-1	-	TGTGCCAGTTGCGATCGGGCAGGGGCTTCGAACACTGAAGCTTTCTTT	CASCDRAGASNTEAFF
TRBV11-2	TRBD2	TRBJ2-3	once	TGTGCCAGCAGCTTAGGAGGGGACTACACAGATACGCAGTATTTT	CASSLGGDYTDTQYF
TRBV7-9	-	TRBJ2-3	-	TGTGCCAGCAGCGTTAATGCCGGGACAGATACGCAGTATTTT	CASSVNAGTDTQYF
TRBV7-2	-	TRBJ1-1	-	TGTGCCAGCAGCTTACACCGGGTGAACACTGAAGCTTTCTTT	CASSLHRVNTEAFF
TRBV6-5	TRBD2	TRBJ2-7	-	TGTGCCAGCAGCACCGGGACTAGCGGATACGAGCAGTACTTC	CASSTGTSGYEQYF
TRBV19	-	TRBJ1-5	once	TGTGCCAGTAGCTGGGCAGCCGTAAATCAGCCCCAGCATTTT	CASSWAAVNQPQHF
TRBV6-5	TRBD2	TRBJ2-5	-	TGTGCCAGCAGTTGGAATGCGGGGGGTCCCCAAGAGACCCAGTACTTC	CASSWNAGGPQETQYF
TRBV29-1	TRBD1	TRBJ1-2	-	TGCAGCGCCTCCAATACAGGGGATGGCTACACCTTC	CSASNTGDGYTF
TRBV27	-	TRBJ1-2	-	TGTGCCAGCAGGATTGTGGCCAAAGCTAACTATGGCTACACCTTC	CASRIVAKANYGYTF
TRBV11-2	TRBD1	TRBJ2-1	-	TGTGCCAGCAGCGAAAGCAGGGGGGAGCAGTTCTTC	CASSESRGEQFF
TRBV5-1	-	TRBJ1-3	-	TGCGCCAGCAGTACAGGGAACTCTGGAAACACCATATATTTT	CASSTGNSGNTIYF
TRBV10-3	-	TRBJ1-4	few	TGTGCCATCAGGGACACAGGCGGAAAACTGTTTTTT	CAIRDTGGKLFF
TRBV27	-	TRBJ1-1	-	TGTGCCAGCAGTCCCTGGACAACCTCTGAAGCTTTCTTT	CASSPWTTSEAFF
TRBV7-2	-	TRBJ2-1	-	TGTGCCAGCAGCCCAGGGATTACGAGCTCCTACAATGAGCAGTTCTTC	CASSPGITSSYNEQFF
TRBV6-5	-	TRBJ2-5	-	TGTGCCAGCAGTTTGGGGAGCTTTGAACAGACCCAGTACTTC	CASSLGSFEQTQYF
TRBV18	-	TRBJ2-2	-	TGTGCCAGCTCGCCCGCATCGGCCGGGGAGCTGTTTTTT	CASSPASAGELFF
TRBV7-9	-	TRBJ2-7	-	TGTGCCAGCAGTTCCTCAGGTGGCTCCTACGAGCAGTACTTC	CASSSSGGSYEQYF
TRBV12-3/TRBV12-4	-	TRBJ1-1	few	TGTGCCAGCAACCCCGGGACAAACACTGAAGCTTTCTTT	CASNPGTNTEAFF
TRBV29-1	-	TRBJ2-1	-	TGCAGCGTTGAGGCGACATACAATGAGCAGTTCTTC	CSVEATYNEQFF
TRBV6-5	-	TRBJ1-3	-	TGTGCCAGCAGTTACCGGTCGGGCTCTGGAAACACCATATATTTT	CASSYRSGSGNTIYF